Detailed here is one T cell receptor beta chain. The data were produced by immunoSEQ multiplex PCR, yet TCRdb's version contains in-frame clones alone and is incomplete. This sample has just over 250,000 clones; around 86% occur once, and the top ten carry roughly 9.8%. This sample stems from a study of blood T cell repertoires in COVID-19. Study context: Sources were T cells, B-cell-depleted T cells, or PBMCs; the material itself was cDNA or gDNA.

Trimming cost V 4 bases and J 1 base, with 11 bases left between them. CDR1 is LNHDA and CDR2 is SQIVND in the germline V gene (reference sequence). CDR3 length: 14 residues. Sequenced sample: peripheral blood. V is TRBV19 and J is TRBJ2-7; D is possibly TRBD1 (6 bases). This receptor was obtained from a man between 35 and 55 years old who had recovered from COVID-19. Here the CDR3 reads CASSTDRLSYEQYF. CDR3 nucleotides: TGTGCCAGTAGTACCGACAGGTTGTCCTACGAGCAGTACTTC.